These T cell receptor beta chains were read from a single sample in a study of shared T cell receptors in the human thymus. The data were produced by immunoSEQ multiplex PCR, yet TCRdb's version contains in-frame clones alone and is incomplete. The data contain some 700,000 clones, 70% to 90% of them singletons. The same data also went into a second study, on human thymus T cells.

Specimen: thymocytes. The receptor set was obtained from a girl less than two years old with a congenital heart defect. CDR3s include the opening cysteine and the closing phenylalanine or tryptophan. D genes are given only for firm matches. Not all rows give a size; the values are once, few, many and, for expanded clones, a class.

>-|TRBV4-3|-|TRBJ2-7
TGCGCCAGCAGCCAAGGGGTAGGGGGTGGCTACGAGCAGTACTTC
CASSQGVGGGYEQYF
>-|TRBV6-5|-|TRBJ1-6
TGTGCCAGCAGTTGGGCCCAAAATAATTCACCCCTCCACTTT
CASSWAQNNSPLHF
>TRBD1|TRBV28|-|TRBJ2-7
TGTGCCAGCAGCCGAAAGACAGGGGGCGCCCCCTTATCCTACGAGCAGTACTTC
CASSRKTGGAPLSYEQYF
>-|TRBV5-1|-|TRBJ1-4
TGCGCCAGCAGCTTGGGGACATCGAATGAAAAACTGTTTTTT
CASSLGTSNEKLFF
>-|TRBV20-1|-|TRBJ1-2
TGCAGTGCTAGACGCGGGGGTGGCTACACCTTC
CSARRGGGYTF
>TRBD1|TRBV10-2|-|TRBJ2-5
TGCGCCGTGAGATACAGGGGGCAAGAGACCCAGTACTTC
CAVRYRGQETQYF
>TRBD1|TRBV6-4|-|TRBJ1-1
TGTGCCAGCAGCGAGGACAGGGCCACGAACACTGAAGCTTTCTTT
CASSEDRATNTEAFF
>TRBD1|TRBV18|-|TRBJ2-7
TGTGCCAGCTCACCGACGGGACAGGGGGGGAAAGGCGGGCAGTACTTC
CASSPTGQGGKGGQYF
>-|TRBV14|-|TRBJ1-6
TGTGCCAGCAGCCAAGCCTGCTATAATTCCCCCCTCCACTTT
CASSQACYNSPLHF
>-|TRBV6-1|-|TRBJ2-3
TGTGCCAGCAGGTACACAGATACGCAGTATTTT
CASRYTDTQYF
>TRBD1|TRBV19|-|TRBJ1-5
TGTGCCAGTAGTCTGGGGCCACCCGCGGGACAGGGAAACCCAAATAGCAATCAGCCCCAGCATTTT
CASSLGPPAGQGNPNSNQPQHF
>TRBD2|TRBV4-2|-|TRBJ2-1
TGTGCCAGCAGCCAAGCATCGAAGCGGGGGGGCTACAATGAGCAGTTCTTC
CASSQASKRGGYNEQFF
>-|TRBV9|-|TRBJ2-7
TGTGCCAGCAGCGTAGCTGCGGACTACGAGCAGTACTTC
CASSVAADYEQYF
>-|TRBV14|-|TRBJ1-1
TGTGCCAGCAGCCAAGAACAGGGATCTCGCAACACTGAAGCTTTCTTT
CASSQEQGSRNTEAFF
>-|TRBV19|-|TRBJ2-7
TGTGCCAGTAGTATAAGGGGCAGAAGTTACGAGCAGTACTTC
CASSIRGRSYEQYF
>-|TRBV9|-|TRBJ2-2
TGTGCCAGCAGCCCGAGCCCGGGGACCGGGGAGCTGTTTTTT
CASSPSPGTGELFF
>TRBD2|TRBV7-9|-|TRBJ2-1
TGTGCCAGCAGCCCGAAGCCACTAGCGTACAATGAGCAGTTCTTC
CASSPKPLAYNEQFF
>-|TRBV27|-|TRBJ2-5
TGTGCCAGCAGTAGCCACAGGGGGGGACTAGAGACCCAGTACTTC
CASSSHRGGLETQYF
>-|TRBV28|-|TRBJ1-1
TGTGCCAGCAGTTTTGGCCTTGAAGCTTTCTTT
CASSFGLEAFF
>-|TRBV19|-|TRBJ1-5
TGTGCCAGTAGCTCAACAAGAAAGAGCAATCAGCCCCAGCATTTT
CASSSTRKSNQPQHF
>TRBD1|TRBV19|-|TRBJ2-4
TGTGCCAGTAGAGACAGGGAAGTAGGTCCCAAAAACATTCAGTACTTC
CASRDREVGPKNIQYF
>-|TRBV25-1|-|TRBJ2-7
TGTGCCAGCAGTGAATCCCTGACCGTCGACATCTACGAGCAGTACTTC
CASSESLTVDIYEQYF
>-|TRBV5-8|-|TRBJ2-3
TGTGCCAGCAGCTCGGCGGGGGCATCAGAGACAGATACGCAGTATTTT
CASSSAGASETDTQYF
>-|TRBV6-6|once|TRBJ2-6
TGTGCCAGCAGTGCCCAGGGCTCTGGGGCCAACGTCCTGACTTTC
CASSAQGSGANVLTF